These T cell receptor beta chains were read from a single sample in a study of early T cells in non-severe SARS-CoV-2 infection. Each CDR3 protein is one row after TCRdb ran MiXCR on the 5' RACE reads. This table has fewer than 85,000 distinct CDR3 sequences, about 12% appearing once. Sequenced sample: whole blood. Receptors originate from an adult who was a healthcare worker with PCR-confirmed SARS-CoV-2 infection or an uninfected control (not recorded which). The CDR3 runs from the conserved cysteine through the conserved F or W. D genes are given only for firm matches. Clone sizes are given selectively: once, few, many, or a class where the clone is expanded.

CDR3 protein: CASSFSGTSGTNTGELFF
CDR3 DNA: TGCGCCAGCAGCTTTTCCGGGACTAGCGGGACAAACACCGGGGAGCTGTTTTTT
clone size: many
J gene: TRBJ2-2
V gene: TRBV5-1
D gene: TRBD2

CDR3 protein: CASRPYDGELFF
CDR3 DNA: TGTGCCAGCAGACCTTATGACGGGGAGCTGTTTTTT
clone size: .
J gene: TRBJ2-2
V gene: TRBV28
D gene: .

CDR3 protein: CASSSPKETSGPSTDTQYF
CDR3 DNA: TGTGCCAGCAGTTCACCGAAAGAGACTAGCGGACCCTCCACAGATACGCAGTATTTT
clone size: .
J gene: TRBJ2-3
V gene: TRBV27
D gene: TRBD2

CDR3 protein: CASSPTTGANTGELFF
CDR3 DNA: TGTGCCAGCAGTCCCACCACAGGGGCGAACACCGGGGAGCTGTTTTTT
clone size: .
J gene: TRBJ2-2
V gene: TRBV7-9
D gene: TRBD1

CDR3 protein: CASSPRDTSSGNTIYF
CDR3 DNA: TGTGCCAGCAGCCCACGGGACACGAGCTCTGGAAACACCATATATTTT
clone size: many
J gene: TRBJ1-3
V gene: TRBV7-9
D gene: .

CDR3 protein: CASSLGGSGANVLTF
CDR3 DNA: TGTGCCAGCAGTCTTGGGGGCTCTGGGGCCAACGTCCTGACTTTC
clone size: few
J gene: TRBJ2-6
V gene: TRBV6-1
D gene: .

CDR3 protein: CASSLWAGAGYEQYF
CDR3 DNA: TGTGCCAGCAGTTTATGGGCTGGGGCCGGATACGAGCAGTACTTC
clone size: .
J gene: TRBJ2-7
V gene: TRBV28
D gene: .

CDR3 protein: CASSTGTGGAELFF
CDR3 DNA: TGCGCCAGCAGCACCGGGACAGGGGGCGCGGAGCTGTTTTTT
clone size: .
J gene: TRBJ2-2
V gene: TRBV5-1
D gene: TRBD1

CDR3 protein: CSVGHSYEQYF
CDR3 DNA: TGCAGCGTCGGACATTCCTACGAGCAGTACTTC
clone size: few
J gene: TRBJ2-7
V gene: TRBV29-1
D gene: .

CDR3 protein: CASRTTGFWNEQFF
CDR3 DNA: TGTGCCAGCAGGACTACAGGGTTCTGGAATGAGCAGTTCTTC
clone size: many
J gene: TRBJ2-1
V gene: TRBV5-5
D gene: .

CDR3 protein: CASSLLRQGGYTF
CDR3 DNA: TGTGCCAGCAGCTTACTTCGACAGGGAGGCTACACCTTC
clone size: few
J gene: TRBJ1-2
V gene: TRBV11-2
D gene: TRBD1

CDR3 protein: CASSEWRQGGSNQPQHF
CDR3 DNA: TGTGCCAGCAGTGAATGGAGGCAGGGCGGGAGCAATCAGCCCCAGCATTTT
clone size: few
J gene: TRBJ1-5
V gene: TRBV6-1
D gene: .

CDR3 protein: CSARLAGLTYEQYF
CDR3 DNA: TGCAGTGCTAGGCTAGCGGGGCTTACCTACGAGCAGTACTTC
clone size: few
J gene: TRBJ2-7
V gene: TRBV20-1
D gene: TRBD2

CDR3 protein: CASSLTSGGLREQFF
CDR3 DNA: TGCGCCAGCAGCCTGACTAGCGGAGGACTTCGTGAGCAGTTCTTC
clone size: .
J gene: TRBJ2-1
V gene: TRBV5-1
D gene: TRBD2

CDR3 protein: CASSLDIAYGYTF
CDR3 DNA: TGCGCCAGCAGCTTGGACATCGCCTATGGCTACACCTTC
clone size: few
J gene: TRBJ1-2
V gene: TRBV5-1
D gene: .

CDR3 protein: CAWSTYKGGATEAFF
CDR3 DNA: TGTGCCTGGAGTACTTACAAGGGGGGGGCCACTGAAGCTTTCTTT
clone size: .
J gene: TRBJ1-1
V gene: TRBV30
D gene: .

CDR3 protein: CSARAGRTSEAFF
CDR3 DNA: TGCAGTGCTAGGGCGGGCCGAACAAGTGAAGCTTTCTTT
clone size: many
J gene: TRBJ1-1
V gene: TRBV20-1
D gene: .

CDR3 protein: CASSEAVRISQPQHF
CDR3 DNA: TGTGCCAGCAGTGAAGCCGTAAGGATTAGTCAGCCCCAGCATTTT
clone size: many
J gene: TRBJ1-5
V gene: TRBV2
D gene: .

CDR3 protein: CAKTETNEKLFF
CDR3 DNA: TGTGCCAAGACTGAAACTAATGAAAAACTGTTTTTT
clone size: many
J gene: TRBJ1-4
V gene: TRBV6-5
D gene: .

CDR3 protein: CASSSNRGVGYTF
CDR3 DNA: TGTGCCAGCAGCTCCAACCGCGGGGTTGGCTACACCTTC
clone size: few
J gene: TRBJ1-2
V gene: TRBV7-6
D gene: .

CDR3 protein: CSARPGLAERFPSTDTQYF
CDR3 DNA: TGCAGTGCTAGACCGGGACTAGCCGAGCGATTCCCTAGCACAGATACGCAGTATTTT
clone size: few
J gene: TRBJ2-3
V gene: TRBV20-1
D gene: TRBD2

CDR3 protein: CASSLRNEQYF
CDR3 DNA: TGCGCCAGCAGCTTGAGGAACGAGCAGTACTTC
clone size: few
J gene: TRBJ2-7
V gene: TRBV5-1
D gene: .

CDR3 protein: CASSYSVNSGLKDTQYF
CDR3 DNA: TGTGCCAGCAGTTACTCCGTGAACTCGGGACTCAAAGATACGCAGTATTTT
clone size: .
J gene: TRBJ2-3
V gene: TRBV6-5
D gene: .

CDR3 protein: CASSRLWGEGVSRNQPQHF
CDR3 DNA: TGTGCCAGCAGTAGGTTGTGGGGCGAGGGGGTCTCCCGCAATCAGCCCCAGCATTTT
clone size: few
J gene: TRBJ1-5
V gene: TRBV6-6
D gene: .

CDR3 protein: CASRVAGGRGTGELFF
CDR3 DNA: TGCGCCAGCAGGGTAGCGGGGGGCCGGGGAACCGGGGAGCTGTTTTTT
clone size: many
J gene: TRBJ2-2
V gene: TRBV10-2
D gene: TRBD2

CDR3 protein: CASSWGLAGGTSTDTQYF
CDR3 DNA: TGCGCCAGCAGCTGGGGACTAGCGGGGGGTACTAGCACAGATACGCAGTATTTT
clone size: .
J gene: TRBJ2-3
V gene: TRBV5-1
D gene: TRBD2

CDR3 protein: CASSLVPADRGRATDTQYF
CDR3 DNA: TGTGCCAGCAGCTTAGTGCCGGCGGACAGGGGGCGCGCCACAGATACGCAGTATTTT
clone size: few
J gene: TRBJ2-3
V gene: TRBV11-1
D gene: TRBD1

CDR3 protein: CASSSTSPYEQYF
CDR3 DNA: TGTGCCAGCAGTTCGACTAGCCCCTACGAGCAGTACTTC
clone size: many
J gene: TRBJ2-7
V gene: TRBV28
D gene: TRBD2

CDR3 protein: CASSTTASGRAPFYNEQFF
CDR3 DNA: TGTGCCAGCAGTACCACGGCTAGCGGGAGGGCGCCATTCTACAATGAGCAGTTCTTC
clone size: few
J gene: TRBJ2-1
V gene: TRBV6-1
D gene: TRBD2

CDR3 protein: CASSQNSFSYEQYF
CDR3 DNA: TGTGCCAGCTCACAGAACAGTTTCTCCTACGAGCAGTACTTC
clone size: .
J gene: TRBJ2-7
V gene: TRBV18
D gene: .

CDR3 protein: CATSPSGVGDTQYF
CDR3 DNA: TGTGCCACCAGTCCCAGCGGAGTTGGAGATACGCAGTATTTT
clone size: .
J gene: TRBJ2-3
V gene: TRBV24-1
D gene: .

CDR3 protein: CASKRDSSNTGELFF
CDR3 DNA: TGTGCCAGCAAGCGGGACAGCAGTAACACCGGGGAGCTGTTTTTT
clone size: .
J gene: TRBJ2-2
V gene: TRBV2
D gene: .

CDR3 protein: CASSFGRVWNTEAFF
CDR3 DNA: TGTGCCAGCAGCTTTGGCAGGGTATGGAACACTGAAGCTTTCTTT
clone size: few
J gene: TRBJ1-1
V gene: TRBV13
D gene: .

CDR3 protein: CASSTAGGDYGYTF
CDR3 DNA: TGTGCCAGCAGTACCGCAGGGGGCGACTATGGCTACACCTTC
clone size: many
J gene: TRBJ1-2
V gene: TRBV12-3/TRBV12-4
D gene: TRBD1

CDR3 protein: CASSVAGSLGTEAFF
CDR3 DNA: TGTGCCAGCAGCGTAGCGGGCAGCCTGGGCACTGAAGCTTTCTTT
clone size: few
J gene: TRBJ1-1
V gene: TRBV9
D gene: .

CDR3 protein: CASSPGTSVYNEQFF
CDR3 DNA: TGTGCCAGCAGCCCGGGGACTAGCGTCTACAATGAGCAGTTCTTC
clone size: many
J gene: TRBJ2-1
V gene: TRBV7-3
D gene: TRBD2

CDR3 protein: CASSERGDNYGYTF
CDR3 DNA: TGCGCCAGCAGTGAGAGAGGGGACAACTATGGCTACACCTTC
clone size: .
J gene: TRBJ1-2
V gene: TRBV10-2
D gene: .

CDR3 protein: CSARGNTEGYTF
CDR3 DNA: TGCAGCGCCAGGGGCAATACGGAAGGCTACACCTTC
clone size: .
J gene: TRBJ1-2
V gene: TRBV29-1
D gene: .

CDR3 protein: CASSERQGLSYEQYF
CDR3 DNA: TGTGCCAGCAGTGAGAGGCAGGGGCTATCCTACGAGCAGTACTTC
clone size: many
J gene: TRBJ2-7
V gene: TRBV2
D gene: .

CDR3 protein: CASSSSADRDNEKLFF
CDR3 DNA: TGTGCCAGCAGTTCTTCCGCGGACAGGGATAATGAAAAACTGTTTTTT
clone size: many
J gene: TRBJ1-4
V gene: TRBV6-6
D gene: TRBD1

CDR3 protein: CASSSRARGYNSPLHF
CDR3 DNA: TGTGCCAGCAGTTCGAGGGCGAGGGGATATAATTCACCCCTCCACTTT
clone size: few
J gene: TRBJ1-6
V gene: TRBV12-3/TRBV12-4
D gene: .

CDR3 protein: CASSLAGARTSSENTIYF
CDR3 DNA: TGTGCCAGCAGCTTAGCAGGGGCCCGAACAAGCTCTGAAAACACCATATATTTT
clone size: .
J gene: TRBJ1-3
V gene: TRBV7-8
D gene: .

CDR3 protein: CASSLLRGTGGRMEKLFF
CDR3 DNA: TGTGCCAGCAGCTTACTACGAGGGACAGGAGGACGTATGGAAAAACTGTTTTTT
clone size: .
J gene: TRBJ1-4
V gene: TRBV7-8
D gene: TRBD1

CDR3 protein: CASSTQGGREQFF
CDR3 DNA: TGTGCCAGTAGTACTCAGGGGGGCCGCGAGCAGTTCTTC
clone size: .
J gene: TRBJ2-1
V gene: TRBV19
D gene: .